This is a list of T cell receptor beta chains from one sample in a study of memory CD4+ T cells and cytomegalovirus serostatus. Here immunoSEQ multiplex PCR was the method, and the copy in TCRdb shows in-frame clones only, minus some. The sample contains around 50,000 clones, under 80% of which appear only once. Sequencing input: memory CD4+ T cells from blood. These receptors all come from an adult in good health and CMV-seronegative. The CDR3 runs from the conserved cysteine through the conserved F or W. A D gene is named only where the DNA matches it firmly. Clone size is shown for a subset of rows, as once, few, many or a class of expanded clone.

clone size	V gene	D gene	J gene	CDR3 protein	CDR3 DNA
-	TRBV7-9	-	TRBJ2-7	CASRRSEDNSYEQYF	TGTGCCAGCAGGCGTTCCGAGGACAACTCCTACGAGCAGTACTTC
-	TRBV7-2	-	TRBJ2-2	CASSPRVGGRGGELFF	TGTGCCAGCAGCCCCCGGGTGGGGGGGCGAGGCGGGGAGCTGTTTTTT
few	TRBV7-2	TRBD2	TRBJ2-2	CASSLRGFANTGELFF	TGTGCCAGCAGCTTGCGGGGGTTCGCGAACACCGGGGAGCTGTTTTTT
-	TRBV21-1	-	TRBJ1-1	CASSRTTGNTEAFF	TGTGCCAGCAGCAGGACGACAGGGAACACTGAAGCTTTCTTT
few	TRBV7-9	-	TRBJ1-6	CASRYPDSPLHF	TGTGCCAGTCGGTATCCCGACTCACCCCTCCACTTT
-	TRBV5-1	-	TRBJ2-5	CASSLGTAGETQYF	TGCGCCAGCAGCTTGGGGACGGCGGGCGAGACCCAGTACTTC
-	TRBV28	-	TRBJ2-1	CASSPPGGGPSYNEQFF	TGTGCCAGCAGCCCCCCAGGCGGGGGCCCGTCCTACAATGAGCAGTTCTTC
-	TRBV28	-	TRBJ1-2	CASSGRMIYGYTF	TGTGCCAGCAGTGGGCGGATGATTTATGGCTACACCTTC
few	TRBV7-2	-	TRBJ2-1	CASSFGGLSYNEQFF	TGTGCCAGCAGCTTCGGGGGGCTCTCCTACAATGAGCAGTTCTTC
-	TRBV6-5	-	TRBJ1-3	CASSRGGQGNTIYF	TGTGCCAGCAGCCGCGGGGGGCAAGGAAACACCATATATTTT
-	TRBV5-4	-	TRBJ2-3	CASSPDGLPDTQYF	TGTGCCAGCAGCCCCGACGGGTTGCCAGATACGCAGTATTTT
-	TRBV27	-	TRBJ1-6	CASSLNGSPLHF	TGTGCCAGCAGTTTAAACGGTTCACCCCTCCACTTT
once	TRBV6-1	-	TRBJ2-3	CASSGRQPTDTQYF	TGTGCCAGCAGTGGTCGGCAGCCCACAGATACGCAGTATTTT
-	TRBV9	-	TRBJ1-1	CASSVGQGYMNTEAFF	TGTGCCAGCAGCGTTGGTCAGGGGTATATGAACACTGAAGCTTTCTTT
few	TRBV27	-	TRBJ1-2	CASIDWLGGYTF	TGTGCCAGCATAGATTGGTTGGGTGGCTACACCTTC
-	TRBV9	-	TRBJ2-6	CASRRHSGANVLTF	TGTGCCAGCAGGCGGCACTCTGGGGCCAACGTCCTGACTTTC
-	TRBV4-3	TRBD1	TRBJ1-6	CASSQEGDRGFYNSPLHF	TGCGCCAGCAGCCAAGAGGGGGACAGGGGGTTCTATAATTCACCCCTCCACTTT
-	TRBV6-4	-	TRBJ1-3	CASSEEVGATIYF	TGTGCCAGCTCTGAAGAGGTTGGAGCCACCATATATTTT